This TCR beta chain was profiled in a study of graft-versus-host responses after intestinal transplantation. The study, taken as a whole, reports: Across patients carrying graft-donor T cell macrochimerism, allografts held high graft-versus-host to host-versus-graft clonal ratios. Some GvH clones were seen earlier in gut or blood, suggesting intestinal origin.

CDR3 length equals 13 residues. The V and J ends lost 5 bases and 5 bases, in that order; junction bases with no gene match: 0. CDR1 and CDR2 from the germline V gene are SGHNT and YYREEE (reference sequence). Note on this clone: Its antigen is currently unknown.

Assay used: immunoSEQ multiplex PCR; TCRdb lists only in-frame clones, some missing. The sample shows about 120,000 clones, 90% of them seen only once. This sequence originates from a human donor who received an intestinal transplant. The source was unstimulated CD4+ T cells sorted from spleen or lymph node cells, collected before intestinal transplant. The V call is TRBV5-4, the J call TRBJ2-3, with 12 bases lining up with TRBD2. The CDR3: CASRTSGRDTQYF. CDR3 coding DNA: TGTGCCAGCAGGACTAGCGGGAGAGATACGCAGTATTTT.